The TCR beta chain described here comes from a study of blood T cells in healthy people across ages. Study findings and constraints: CMV infection status of these donors was not known.

In regard to this clonotype: Its antigen is undetermined.

A second about 7 to 12 cycle PCR used barcoded and J-beta primers. TCRdb independently ran MiXCR on the 5' RACE reads; one entry per CDR3 protein. This table holds more than 1.4 million distinct CDR3 sequences, roughly 40% found once. The sample taken for sequencing was blood. The TCR sequence derives from a woman younger than 30 in good health.

The CDR3 sequence: CASSQDLGNSYEQYF. DNA of the CDR3: TGTGCCAGCAGCCAAGATCTAGGGAACTCCTACGAGCAGTACTTC. The chain combines TRBV4-2 with TRBJ2-7, with D unresolved. Germline loops: CDR1 LGHNA, CDR2 YNFKEQ. Trimming stripped 0 bases from V and 0 bases from J, with 9 bases between. This CDR3 has 15 residues.